The clone carrying this T cell receptor (beta chain) occurred once. Antigen unknown. V lost 8 bases to trimming and J lost 3 bases; unmatched junction nucleotides: 7. The CDR3 runs to 14 residues. Germline CDR1 SQVTM, CDR2 ANQGSEA. This specimen comes from a study of T cells in Graves' hyperthyroidism and ophthalmopathy. Study-level points and caveats: Model output signaled ophthalmopathy a median 6.5 months ahead of onset. Most clonotypes expanded in thyroid above 0.001 were likewise present in blood. By a 13 V-J model, ophthalmopathy was set apart from stable hyperthyroidism.

It was considered stable Graves' hyperthyroidism when ophthalmopathy did not progress within 18 months. TCR beta CDR3 regions were amplified from RNA. When the TCR CDR3 underwent first-round RT-PCR, the HTBI primer set was used. TCRdb re-called the multiplex PCR reads with MiXCR, one entry per CDR3 protein. Of just over 550,000 distinct CDR3 sequences in the sample, roughly 50% were seen once. This sequence originates from a woman between 18 and 29 years old with Graves' hyperthyroidism. The rearrangement joins TRBV29-1 to TRBJ1-1, with 12 nucleotides matching TRBD1. Sequencing used peripheral blood or thyroid tissue (not recorded which). CDR3 bases: TGCAGCAGCTTGGGACAGGGGGCGGACACTGAAGCTTTCTTT. Protein product: CSSLGQGADTEAFF.